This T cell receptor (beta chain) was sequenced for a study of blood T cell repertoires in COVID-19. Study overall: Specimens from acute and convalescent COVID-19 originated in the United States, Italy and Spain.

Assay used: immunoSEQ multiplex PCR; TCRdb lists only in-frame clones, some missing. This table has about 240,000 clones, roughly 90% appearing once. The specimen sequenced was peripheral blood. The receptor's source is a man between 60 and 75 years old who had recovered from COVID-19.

DNA of the CDR3: TGTGCCAGCAGCCCCTTTAGGACAGGGGGCACCGGGGAGCTGTTTTTT. Protein product: CASSPFRTGGTGELFF. The chain carries TRBV3-1 (or the pseudogene TRBV3-2) and TRBJ2-2; TRBD1 matches at 10 bases. The V segment lost 4 bases and the J segment 4 bases; nucleotides outside the gene matches: 6. The CDR3 spans 16 residues. Germline values: CDR1 LGHDT, CDR2 YNNKEL (reference sequence).